The 32 T cell receptor beta chains below all came from one sample that was sequenced in a study of blood T cell repertoires in COVID-19. Generated by immunoSEQ multiplex PCR, the TCRdb table keeps only in-frame clones and is missing some. The sample contains some 200,000 clones, more than 80% of which appear only once. Material for sequencing was peripheral blood. Every receptor here comes from a woman in her sixties or seventies with acute or convalescent COVID-19.

In its sample, this clone was seen once. The rearrangement uses TRBV18 and TRBJ1-3, with D possibly TRBD1 on 6 matching bases. V was clipped by 3 bases and J by 6 bases, with 12 bases between them. This CDR3 contains 14 residues. Germline V gene lookup returns CDR1 KGHSH and CDR2 LQKENI. The CDR3 protein is CASSPSRTANTIYF. In nucleotides, the CDR3 is TGTGCCAGCTCACCCTCGAGGACAGCAAACACCATATATTTT.

The chain employs TRBV27 and TRBJ2-7; tentatively, D is TRBD1 (5 bases). Germline V CDR1 and CDR2: MNHEY, SMNVEV (reference sequence). This CDR3 region has 13 residues. The germline V and J ends were trimmed by 7 bases and 3 bases, with 13 bases remaining between them. CDR3 amino acids: CASKKRGSYEQYV. The CDR3 coding sequence is TGTGCCAGCAAGAAAAGGGGCAGCTACGAGCAGTACGTC.

The J gene is TRBJ2-1, the V gene TRBV9; D may be TRBD1 (6 bases). Germline V CDR1 and CDR2: SGDLS, YYNGEE. V was pared by 1 base and J by 8 bases, with 16 bases between. CDR3 length equals 15 residues. The CDR3 coding sequence is TGTGCCAGCAGCGTAAGGGGGAGTCTGTGGGATGAGCAGTTCTTC. Amino acid sequence: CASSVRGSLWDEQFF.

This clone was seen only a few times. The chain is built from TRBV27 and TRBJ1-5; D is uncertain. The V end lost 2 bases, the J end lost 3 bases, and 8 bases lay between the germline ends. Germline V gene lookup returns CDR1 MNHEY and CDR2 SMNVEV (reference sequence). The CDR3 covers 14 residues. The CDR3 DNA reads as TGTGCCAGCAGTTTAATTGCGGTCAATCAGCCCCAGCATTTT. Residues: CASSLIAVNQPQHF.

This sequence joins TRBV15 and TRBJ2-1, with 10 bases aligning to TRBD2. The germline gives CDR1 LNHNV, CDR2 YYDKDF (reference sequence). With V trimmed by 6 bases and J by 5 bases, 4 bases remained unmatched. This CDR3 comprises 14 residues. The CDR3 coding sequence is TGTGCCACCAGGGCTAGCGGGAGCCACAATGAGCAGTTCTTC. Amino acid sequence: CATRASGSHNEQFF. The complete variable domain, with remaining parts taken from reference TRBV15 and TRBJ2-1, reads DAMVIQNPRYQVTQFGKPVTLSCSQTLNHNVMYWYQQKSSQAPKLLFHYYDKDFNNEADTPDNFQSRRPNTSFCFLDIRSPGLGDTAMYLCATRASGSHNEQFFGPGTRLTVL.

The genes are TRBV19 and TRBJ2-2; TRBD1 matches 7 bases. The CDR3 length is 16 residues. With 1 base clipped from V and 7 bases from J, the junction kept 9 bases outside the gene matches. Germline V gene lookup returns CDR1 LNHDA and CDR2 SQIVND (reference sequence). The CDR3 DNA reads as TGTGCCAGTAGTATAGGACTAAGACAGGGCAACGGGGAGCTGTTTTTT. Amino acid sequence: CASSIGLRQGNGELFF.

This sequence joins TRBV19 and TRBJ1-5; tentatively, D is TRBD1 (5 bases). V lost 3 bases, J lost 2 bases, and 8 bases lay in between. Germline assignment: CDR1 LNHDA and CDR2 SQIVND (reference sequence). The CDR3 is made up of 14 amino acids. The CDR3 is CASSIEGGNQPQHF. In DNA, the CDR3 is TGTGCCAGTAGTATCGAAGGGGGCAATCAGCCCCAGCATTTT.

The CDR3 sequence: CASSEAGTVDLFGNTIYF. The CDR3 region has the DNA TGTGCCAGCAGTGAAGCCGGGACAGTGGATTTGTTTGGAAACACCATATATTTT. The chain recombines TRBV2 with TRBJ1-3, with 7 bases fitting TRBD1. V dropped 0 bases and J dropped 3; count of bases not matched to a gene: 11. The germline V gene encodes CDR1 SNHLY and CDR2 FYNNEI. The CDR3 covers 18 residues.

The chain carries TRBV5-4 and TRBJ2-2; 10 nucleotides align to TRBD1. V was clipped by 0 bases and J by 7 bases; unmatched bases: 3. The CDR3 length is 15 residues. Germline CDR1 is SGHNT and CDR2 is YYREEE (reference sequence). DNA of the CDR3: TGTGCCAGCAGCTTGGCCGGGACAGGGGACGGGGAGCTGTTTTTT. The encoded protein is CASSLAGTGDGELFF.

The chain recombines TRBV11-2 with TRBJ2-1; 8 bases fit TRBD2. V shed 4 bases, J shed 0 bases, and the junction held 8 bases outside the gene matches. The germline V gene has CDR1 SGHAT and CDR2 FQNNGV. The CDR3 runs 17 residues. CDR3 residues: CASSSASGSSSYNEQFF. The CDR3 region has the DNA TGTGCCAGCAGCTCCGCTAGCGGGTCTAGCTCCTACAATGAGCAGTTCTTC.

The chain couples TRBV5-1 to TRBJ1-2, with TRBD1 identical over 7 bases. The V and J ends lost 4 bases and 4 bases, in that order; junction bases with no gene match: 10. In germline, CDR1 is SGHRS, CDR2 YFSETQ. The CDR3 sequence is 15 residues long. CDR3 bases: TGCGCCAGCAGCCTAAGTGGCGAGGGGGCCTATGGCTACACCTTC. It encodes CASSLSGEGAYGYTF.

The chain links TRBV24-1 to TRBJ2-1; D is possibly TRBD2 (6 bases). The length of the CDR3 is 13 residues. V lost 3 bases, J lost 11 bases, and 13 bases lay in between. CDR1 is KGHDR, CDR2 SFDVKD, per germline. The CDR3, as DNA: TGTGCCACCAGTGATGGACCCGGGACTCAGCAGTTCTTC. Protein product: CATSDGPGTQQFF.

The rearrangement uses TRBV7-6 and TRBJ1-5; 8 bases align to TRBD1. Trimming at V came to 5 bases and at J to 2 bases, leaving 5 bases not matched to a gene. Germline V gene data show CDR1 as SGHVS and CDR2 as FNYEAQ. The length of the CDR3 is 15 residues. The CDR3 DNA sequence: TGTGCCAGCAGCCCTGGGACAGGACGCAATCAGCCCCAGCATTTT. Translation: CASSPGTGRNQPQHF.

This sequence joins TRBV7-6 and TRBJ1-4, with 9 positions matching TRBD1. Looked up from germline, CDR1 is SGHVS and CDR2 is FNYEAQ. The CDR3 has 14 amino acids. The V gene end was trimmed by 4 bases and the J gene end by 8 bases; junction bases not matched to a gene: 5. DNA for the CDR3: TGTGCCAGCAGCTCGGGACAGGGTAGAGAAAAACTGTTTTTT. It codes for CASSSGQGREKLFF.

This chain joins TRBV28 and TRBJ1-1; 7 bases align to TRBD1. The germline V gene encodes CDR1 MDHEN and CDR2 SYDVKM. Unmatched junction bases numbered 17, after V lost 5 bases and J lost 5 bases. This CDR3 has 17 amino acids. CDR3 amino acids: CASSIPGQIHERTEAFF. CDR3 bases: TGTGCCAGCAGTATTCCGGGACAGATACATGAAAGGACTGAAGCTTTCTTT. The full variable domain, rest sourced from reference TRBV28 and TRBJ1-1, is DVKVTQSSRYLVKRTGEKVFLECVQDMDHENMFWYRQDPGLGLRLIYFSYDVKMKEKGDIPEGYSVSREKKERFSLILESASTNQTSMYLCASSIPGQIHERTEAFFGQGTRLTVV.

This clone came up once. This sequence joins TRBV3-1 (or the pseudogene TRBV3-2) and TRBJ1-2; D is undetermined. The V gene's germline CDR1 is LGHDT and CDR2 YNNKEL (reference sequence). V was trimmed by 1 base and J by 6 bases, leaving 9 bases between them. This CDR3 contains 13 residues. The CDR3 sequence is CASSQAGVHGYTF. DNA for the CDR3: TGTGCCAGCAGCCAAGCGGGAGTCCATGGCTACACCTTC.

V usage is TRBV20-1 and J usage is TRBJ2-1, with a possible D match to TRBD1 (5 bases). Trimming removed 3 bases at V and 6 bases at J, with 15 bases between. The CDR3 length is 14 residues. Per germline, CDR1 DFQATT and CDR2 SNEGSKA (reference sequence). CDR3 loop: CSASVGLHINEQFF. The CDR3 DNA sequence: TGCAGTGCTAGTGTGGGGCTTCATATCAATGAGCAGTTCTTC.

V usage is TRBV14 and J usage is TRBJ1-2; D not resolved. CDR1 is SGHDN and CDR2 is FVKESK in the germline V gene. The ends were cut back, 4 bases at V and 7 bases at J, with 16 bases in the middle. The CDR3 loop spans 14 amino acids. CDR3 sequence (DNA): TGTGCCAGCAGCCCAACGAACCTCATCGGTGGCTACACCTTC. Translating it yields CASSPTNLIGGYTF.

This chain links TRBV5-6 with TRBJ2-3; D might be TRBD2 (7 bases). The V end lost 1 base, the J end lost 2 bases, and 14 bases lay between the germline ends. This CDR3 region has 16 residues. Germline values: CDR1 SGHDT, CDR2 YYEEEE. The CDR3 nucleotides read TGTGCCAGCAGCTTGAGGGCGGGGGCTGTCACAGATACGCAGTATTTT. Translating it yields CASSLRAGAVTDTQYF. The full variable domain, in which reference TRBV5-6 and TRBJ2-3 provide the parts outside the CDR3, is DAGVTQSPTHLIKTRGQQVTLRCSPKSGHDTVSWYQQALGQGPQFIFQYYEEEERQRGNFPDRFSGHQFPNYSSELNVNALLLGDSALYLCASSLRAGAVTDTQYFGPGTRLTVL.

The chain joins TRBV4-1 to TRBJ1-1; the D is unclear. Germline assignment: CDR1 MGHRA and CDR2 YSYEKL. V lost 1 base to trimming and J lost 3 bases, with 15 bases between them. The CDR3 loop spans 16 amino acids. CDR3 residues: CASSQGGRGLDTEAFF. The CDR3 DNA reads as TGCGCCAGCAGCCAAGGGGGTCGGGGTTTGGACACTGAAGCTTTCTTT.

This sequence joins TRBV7-3 and TRBJ2-2; no clear D gene. V dropped 2 bases and J dropped 6 bases, with 7 bases sitting between them. The length of the CDR3 is 13 residues. Germline CDR1 SGHTA, CDR2 FQGTGA. The DNA of the CDR3 is TGTGCCAGCAGCTTATTTAGTCCCGGGGAGCTGTTTTTT. Its protein is CASSLFSPGELFF. The full variable domain, with the rest looked up from reference TRBV7-3 and TRBJ2-2, is GAGVSQTPSNKVTEKGKYVELRCDPISGHTALYWYRQSLGQGPEFLIYFQGTGAADDSGLPNDRFFAVRPEGSVSTLKIQRTERGDSAVYLCASSLFSPGELFFGEGSRLTVL.

This chain links TRBV5-1 with TRBJ2-3, with no clear D. V lost 0 bases and J lost 1, with 6 bases in between. The length of the CDR3 is 14 residues. Germline V gene data show CDR1 as SGHRS and CDR2 as YFSETQ. The CDR3 loop is CASSLVAGTDTQYF. The CDR3 DNA sequence: TGCGCCAGCAGCTTGGTTGCGGGCACAGATACGCAGTATTTT.

This chain links TRBV6-5 with TRBJ2-7; 8 nucleotides match TRBD1. CDR1 and CDR2 (germline): MNHEY, SVGAGI. The CDR3 contains 12 residues. V was clipped by 9 bases and J by 3 bases; unmatched bases: 4. The CDR3 DNA is TGTGCCAGTAGGACAGGGTTCTACGAGCAGTACGTC. Its protein is CASRTGFYEQYV.

DNA of the CDR3: TGTGCCAGCAGTGTGCAGGAGGTAAATGCCGGGGAGCTGTTTTTT. This sequence encodes CASSVQEVNAGELFF. The V gene is TRBV2, the J gene TRBJ2-2, with D perhaps matching TRBD2 (5 bases). CDR1 and CDR2 (germline): SNHLY, FYNNEI. V was shortened by 4 bases and J by 6 bases, with 15 bases between the two germline ends. The CDR3 is 15 amino acids.

The chain carries TRBV7-9 and TRBJ2-5, with D possibly being TRBD1 (5 bases). V shed 5 bases and J shed 5 bases, with 15 bases lying between them. The CDR3 has 14 amino acids. In germline, CDR1 is SEHNR, CDR2 FQNEAQ (reference sequence). As DNA, the CDR3 is TGTGCCAGCAGCCAAGGGGCAGGAAAGGAGACCCAGTACTTC. This sequence encodes CASSQGAGKETQYF.

V gene TRBV12-3 or TRBV12-4 combines with J gene TRBJ2-7; D gene uncertain. The V end lost 0 bases, the J end lost 3 bases, and 6 bases lay between the germline ends. The CDR3 is 13 residues long. CDR3 amino acids: CASSLAGNYEQYV. The CDR3 DNA reads TGTGCCAGCAGTTTAGCGGGCAACTACGAGCAGTACGTC.

V gene TRBV11-2 combines with J gene TRBJ1-1; D not certain. CDR3 size: 13 residues. V lost 5 bases to trimming and J lost 3 bases, with 10 bases between them. CDR1 and CDR2 (germline): SGHAT, FQNNGV. The CDR3 DNA reads as TGTGCCAGCAGCGACACCTACGACACTGAAGCTTTCTTT. It specifies CASSDTYDTEAFF.

This clone was observed a single time. The CDR3 loop reads CASSGGDRGHLGEKLFF. The CDR3, as DNA: TGTGCCAGCAGCGGCGGGGACAGGGGGCACCTAGGGGAAAAACTGTTTTTT. V usage is TRBV9 and J usage is TRBJ1-4; TRBD1 agrees at 12 bases. Germline CDR1 SGDLS, CDR2 YYNGEE. V dropped 3 bases and J dropped 8; count of bases not matched to a gene: 11. This CDR3 is 17 amino acids long. The complete variable domain, with remaining parts taken from reference TRBV9 and TRBJ1-4, reads DSGVTQTPKHLITATGQRVTLRCSPRSGDLSVYWYQQSLDQGLQFLIQYYNGEERAKGNILERFSAQQFPDLHSELNLSSLELGDSALYFCASSGGDRGHLGEKLFFGSGTQLSVL.

There are a few counts of this clone. The genes are TRBV18 and TRBJ2-1, with 13 bases aligning to TRBD2. In germline, CDR1 is KGHSH, CDR2 LQKENI. The J segment lost 8 bases and the V segment lost 5 bases, leaving 6 bases of the junction unmatched. The CDR3 has 15 residues. CDR3 sequence (DNA): TGTGCCAGCTCAAAAGGGACTAGCGGGATTCATGAGCAGTTCTTC. Translation gives CASSKGTSGIHEQFF.

CDR3 sequence reads: CSADITGGGNTEAFF. The CDR3, as DNA: TGCAGCGCGGATATCACAGGGGGCGGGAACACTGAAGCTTTCTTT. The gene calls are TRBV29-1 and TRBJ1-1, with 9 bases identical to TRBD1. The germline CDR1 and CDR2 sequences are SQVTM and ANQGSEA. The CDR3 contains 15 residues. With V trimmed by 7 bases and J by 1 base, 10 bases remained unmatched.

This chain joins TRBV5-1 and TRBJ2-1, with 10 bases matching TRBD2. The V gene's germline CDR1 is SGHRS and CDR2 YFSETQ. This CDR3 is 15 amino acids long. V lost 3 bases, J lost 3 bases, and 3 bases stayed unmatched. This CDR3 reads CASSSIAGGYNEQFF. As DNA, the CDR3 is TGCGCCAGCAGCTCAATAGCGGGAGGCTACAATGAGCAGTTCTTC. The variable domain in full, with the rest retrieved from reference TRBV5-1 and TRBJ2-1, is KAGVTQTPRYLIKTRGQQVTLSCSPISGHRSVSWYQQTPGQGLQFLFEYFSETQRNKGNFPGRFSGRQFSNSRSEMNVSTLELGDSALYLCASSSIAGGYNEQFFGPGTRLTVL.

This clone was counted a single time. The chain employs TRBV5-4 and TRBJ1-6, with 11 nucleotides matching TRBD1. CDR3 length: 16 amino acids. The V gene end was trimmed by 4 bases and the J gene end by 11 bases; junction bases not matched to a gene: 11. CDR1 and CDR2 (germline): SGHNT, YYREEE (reference sequence). CDR3 DNA: TGTGCCAGCAGCCTCCAACTCCGGGACAGGGGGACACCCCTCCACTTT. It codes for CASSLQLRDRGTPLHF.